This T cell receptor (beta chain) appears in the sequencing data of a study of blood T cells in healthy people across ages. The study, taken as a whole, reports: Diversity estimated from one million T cells was considered an underestimate.

Aged roughly 6 to 100, donors were systemically healthy Caucasians from Russia. A second PCR of 7 to 11 cycles used a sample-barcoded 5' primer and a J-beta primer mix. TCRdb reprocessed the 5' RACE reads with MiXCR, giving one entry per CDR3 protein. The repertoire includes about 1,500,000 distinct CDR3 sequences, roughly 28% of them detected once, and roughly 8.2% sits in the top ten. The CDR3 is made up of 13 amino acids. The germline V gene has CDR1 SNHLY and CDR2 FYNNEI. Trimming shortened V by 6 bases and J by 3 bases, and 11 bases separated the two germline ends. Of note for this clonotype: The antigen is unknown.

V and J are TRBV2 and TRBJ2-5; D is possibly TRBD1 or TRBD2 (5 bases each). Sequencing was carried out using blood. This clonotype originated in a woman aged 30 to 39 in good health. CDR3 region: CASRVLGEETQYF. In nucleotides, the CDR3 is TGTGCCAGCAGAGTACTAGGGGAAGAGACCCAGTACTTC.